This T cell receptor beta chain was recorded in a study of cytomegalovirus exposure and HLA in healthy donors. Study information: Findings of an earlier analysis included under 140 million unique TCR beta sequences from some 190 million T cells.

The CDR3 loop spans 14 amino acids. Per germline, CDR1 MNHEY and CDR2 SVGAGI. Details on this clone: What it binds is not known.

Both 60 Vbeta primers and 13 Jbeta primers went into the PCR. Profiled with immunoSEQ multiplex PCR; TCRdb holds only in-frame clones, not every one. The table records about 150,000 clones, 82% of them present only once. Study-level results: Association of under 20,000 TCR beta sequences with HLA alleles was found at 0.05 false discovery rate in a later analysis.

This clonotype originated in a woman aged 50 to 65 in good health and CMV-seropositive. The sample taken for sequencing was PBMCs. This rearrangement joins TRBV6-5 to TRBJ2-5, with unresolved D. With the DNA end fitting TRBJ2-7 better, the J assignment may be wrong. This CDR3 is CASSYVVPPYEQYF. The CDR3 DNA reads as TGTGCCAGCAGTTACGTGGTTCCGCCTTACGAGCAGTACTTC.